The 9 T cell receptor beta chains below all came from one sample that was sequenced in a study of shared clonotypes between healthy human individuals. TCRdb's table, derived via immunoSEQ multiplex PCR, lists solely in-frame clones and lacks some. Among some 1,600,000 clones listed, nearly 99% were seen once. Input material: naive CD4+ T cells sorted from blood. Specified subset: CD45RA+ positively selected. Every receptor here comes from a man aged 25 to 40 in good health.

J is TRBJ2-2 and V is TRBV27, with TRBD1 matching over 7 bases. V lost 5 bases and J lost 8; bases outside the gene matches: 14. Germline CDR1 MNHEY, CDR2 SMNVEV (reference sequence). The CDR3 is 16 residues long. CDR3 DNA: TGTGCCAGCAGTCAACTGGTCAGGGGGTTTTCTGGGGAGCTGTTTTTT. Translation gives CASSQLVRGFSGELFF.

The V gene is TRBV15, the J gene TRBJ1-5; 7 nucleotides align to TRBD1. Germline V gene lookup returns CDR1 LNHNV and CDR2 YYDKDF (reference sequence). CDR3 length: 14 amino acids. V dropped 4 bases and J dropped 6; count of bases not matched to a gene: 6. CDR3 in amino acids: CATSTTGFGQPQHF. The CDR3 DNA sequence: TGTGCCACCAGCACGACAGGGTTCGGTCAGCCCCAGCATTTT.

CDR3: CASSFGGRREKLFF. The CDR3 DNA sequence: TGCGCCAGCAGCTTTGGGGGCAGACGGGAAAAACTGTTTTTT. The chain couples TRBV5-1 to TRBJ1-4, with D perhaps matching TRBD1 (6 bases). Trimming took 2 bases from V and 8 from J, leaving 13 bases between them. The germline V gene has CDR1 SGHRS and CDR2 YFSETQ. The CDR3 is 14 residues long.

This clone is a singleton in its sample. The chain recombines TRBV5-1 with TRBJ2-3; D not resolved. Trimming removed 0 bases at V and 6 bases at J, with 11 bases between. The CDR3 spans 14 residues. Germline V CDR1 and CDR2: SGHRS, YFSETQ. The CDR3 is CASSLGSVPDTQYF. As DNA, the CDR3 is TGCGCCAGCAGCTTGGGCTCCGTTCCTGATACGCAGTATTTT.

This clone was detected once. This chain links TRBV5-1 with TRBJ2-3; D might be TRBD1 (6 bases). This CDR3 is 17 amino acids long. V lost 1 base, J lost 3 bases, and 18 bases lay in between. CDR1 SGHRS and CDR2 YFSETQ come from the germline V gene. The CDR3 spells CASSLIYGQGYTDTQYF. CDR3 coding DNA: TGCGCCAGCAGCTTGATCTATGGGCAGGGGTATACAGATACGCAGTATTTT.

This clone was counted a single time. The rearrangement links TRBV27 to TRBJ2-7, with 7 bases identical to TRBD2. The CDR3 has 18 residues. Germline V gene lookup returns CDR1 MNHEY and CDR2 SMNVEV (reference sequence). After removal of 0 bases from V and 0 bases from J, the junction contained 11 bases not matched to a gene. CDR3 sequence reads: CASSLSKPPSGTSYEQYF. The CDR3 DNA follows: TGTGCCAGCAGTTTATCGAAGCCCCCTAGCGGTACCTCCTACGAGCAGTACTTC.

The chain carries TRBV30 and TRBJ1-2; D is ambiguous. CDR1 and CDR2 from the germline V gene are GTSNPN and SVGIG (reference sequence). The germline V and J ends were trimmed by 4 bases and 3 bases, with 3 bases remaining between them. The CDR3 is 10 residues long. CDR3 bases: TGTGCCTGGAAGTACTATGGCTACACCTTC. Protein product: CAWKYYGYTF.

In its sample, this clone was seen once. This rearrangement joins TRBV4-1 to TRBJ2-7, with a tentative D call TRBD1 (5 bases). Germline V gene lookup returns CDR1 MGHRA and CDR2 YSYEKL. The CDR3 is 15 amino acids. Trimming cost V 2 bases and J 0 bases, with 11 bases left between them. CDR3 nucleotides: TGCGCCAGCAGCCAACAGGGATCAAGCTCCTACGAGCAGTACTTC. This codes for CASSQQGSSSYEQYF.

This chain connects TRBV30 to TRBJ2-7, with TRBD1 matching 10 bases. Trimming cost V 4 bases and J 7 bases; bases outside gene matches: 13. The germline gives CDR1 GTSNPN, CDR2 SVGIG (reference sequence). The CDR3 is 15 amino acids. The CDR3 here is CAWKPRGQGGVEQYF. CDR3 nucleotide sequence: TGTGCCTGGAAGCCCCGAGGACAGGGGGGTGTTGAGCAGTACTTC.